This T cell receptor (beta chain) was recorded in a study of T cells in localized non-small cell lung cancer. Study results and caveats: Heterogeneity remains possible because sequencing was limited to only one tumor region. Clonality of T cells reached its maximum in uninvolved adjacent lung, surpassing tumor.

Germline lookup yields CDR1 LGHNA and CDR2 YNFKEQ. CDR3 size: 14 residues. Trimming pared 5 bases from V and 0 bases from J, leaving 11 bases between. Only in-frame clones appear in the TCRdb table, and some are missing; sequencing was by immunoSEQ multiplex PCR. The sample consists of about 51,000 clones, 81% of them appearing once. Comments on this clone: Its antigen is still unknown.

V usage is TRBV4-2 and J usage is TRBJ2-7; D is tentatively TRBD1 or TRBD2 (5 bases each). This receptor was identified in a man between 40 and 70 years old with stage III lung adenocarcinoma. The specimen was peripheral blood mononuclear cells, collected before any cancer treatment. Written as DNA, the CDR3 is TGTGCCAGCAGCTTGGCCGGGGCCTCCTACGAGCAGTACTTC. It encodes CASSLAGASYEQYF.